These 26 T cell receptor beta chains were sequenced from one sample in a study of regulatory T cells in long-lasting Graves disease. With iRepertoire HTBI primers and Arm-PCR of CDR3 regions, TCR beta libraries were built. TCRdb itself ran the multiplex PCR reads through MiXCR, one entry per CDR3 protein. The sample records around 250,000 distinct CDR3 sequences, roughly 21% being singletons. Time point given: newly diagnosed GD, antithyroid drugs for less than 3 months. Preparation of the TCR library used RNA extracted from PBMCs. Specimen: peripheral blood mononuclear cells (PBMCs), collected at new diagnosis, from a patient treated with antithyroid drugs. The receptors were sampled from a female donor with Graves disease.

This clonotype occurred a few times. V and J are TRBV7-9 and TRBJ1-1, with D maybe TRBD1 (5 bases). This CDR3 comprises 15 residues. The germline V gene encodes CDR1 SEHNR and CDR2 FQNEAQ (reference sequence). V was trimmed by 1 base and J by 0 bases, leaving 9 bases between them. In nucleotides, the CDR3 is TGTGCCAGCAGCTTAGGGGACTTCATGAACACTGAAGCTTTCTTT. Translated, it gives CASSLGDFMNTEAFF.

This clonotype came up many times. The chain uses TRBV6-1 and TRBJ1-1; tentative D call: TRBD1 (6 bases). Per germline, CDR1 MNHNS and CDR2 SASEGT. V lost 8 bases and J 0 bases, leaving 13 bases between the germline ends. There are 14 residues in the CDR3. CDR3 in amino acids: CASSEGVLNTEAFF. CDR3 coding DNA: TGTGCCAGCTCCGAGGGGGTTTTGAACACTGAAGCTTTCTTT.

With regard to this clonotype: A clone one base away is much larger, so this may be a read error. Lacking the conserved final phenylalanine or tryptophan, this CDR3 likely reflects a read error. The DNA is left out, because the CDR3 cannot be placed on it with certainty; the CDR3 is given as TCRdb lists it. The chain recombines TRBV5-1 with TRBJ2-3; the table calls TRBD2, which could not be checked here. The CDR3 is 14 amino acids in total, end residues counted. Germline loops: CDR1 SGHRS, CDR2 YFSETQ. This chain's CDR3 is CASSFGGSAETQYS.

The chain recombines TRBV27 with TRBJ1-2; 9 nucleotides match TRBD1. From germline, CDR1 is MNHEY and CDR2 SMNVEV (reference sequence). CDR3 size: 16 residues. V shed 5 bases and J 2 bases; nucleotides not matched to a gene: 9. The CDR3: CASSRSSGTGNYGYTF. The DNA for the CDR3 is TGTGCCAGCAGTCGCTCTTCCGGGACAGGGAACTATGGCTACACCTTC.

The chain combines TRBV7-2 with TRBJ2-5; TRBD1 matches 9 bases. Germline V gene data show CDR1 as SGHTA and CDR2 as FQGNSA. CDR3 length: 15 amino acids. V gave up 5 bases and J gave up 5 bases; unmatched junction bases: 9. The CDR3 sequence: CASSTGQGSRETQYF. For the CDR3, the DNA is TGTGCCAGCAGCACGGGACAGGGTTCGCGGGAGACCCAGTACTTC.

J is TRBJ2-3 and V is TRBV13, with D possibly being TRBD2 (5 bases). CDR1 PRHDT and CDR2 FYEKMQ come from the germline V gene (reference sequence). The CDR3 has 15 residues. Trimming removed 2 bases from V and 1 base from J, with 10 bases in between. CDR3 in amino acids: CASSLNFGGTDTQYF. The CDR3 DNA follows: TGTGCCAGCAGCTTAAACTTCGGGGGCACAGATACGCAGTATTTT.

Note on this clonotype: A read error is possible here, since a much larger clone lies one base away. The chain is built from TRBV6-2 or TRBV6-3 and TRBJ2-7; possible D gene TRBD2, 6 bases. Germline CDR1 MNHEY, CDR2 SVGEGT. The CDR3 has 14 residues. V was pared by 6 bases and J by 7 bases, with 19 bases between. The chain's CDR3 is CASRPQGRAGEQYF. CDR3 nucleotides: TGTGCCAGCAGACCTCAGGGAAGGGCGGGAGAGCAGTACTTC.

Regarding this clonotype: This likely stems from a read error, as it lies one base from a far larger clone. Since the CDR3 does not end with the conserved phenylalanine or tryptophan, this likely comes from a read error. The genes are TRBV7-9 and TRBJ1-2; TRBD1 aligns across 7 bases. V dropped 1 base and J dropped 4; count of bases not matched to a gene: 9. CDR3 size: 16 residues. Germline V gene sequence: CDR1 SEHNR, CDR2 FQNEAQ (reference sequence). CDR3 in amino acids: CASSLGLRGRGYGYTL. The CDR3 DNA is TGTGCCAGCAGCTTAGGTTTAAGGGGGCGAGGCTATGGCTACACCCTC.

In its sample, this clonotype was seen many times. The chain couples TRBV6-1 to TRBJ2-7; no clear D gene. The V end was cut by 6 bases, the J end by 3 bases, with 12 bases between. Per germline, CDR1 MNHNS and CDR2 SASEGT. The CDR3 spans 13 residues. The CDR3 loop is CASSRLGFYEQYF. CDR3 DNA: TGTGCCAGCAGCCGACTCGGATTCTACGAGCAGTACTTC.

This chain links TRBV19 with TRBJ1-3; D not resolved. The CDR3 has 14 residues. Trimming cost V 10 bases and J 0 bases, with 13 bases left between them. The germline CDR1 and CDR2 sequences are LNHDA and SQIVND (reference sequence). As DNA, the CDR3 is TGTGCCACCCGGAGGTCAAGCTCTGGAAACACCATATATTTT. The encoded protein is CATRRSSSGNTIYF. Combining the CDR3 with reference TRBV19 and TRBJ1-3 gives the whole variable domain DGGITQSPKYLFRKEGQNVTLSCEQNLNHDAMYWYRQDPGQGLRLIYYSQIVNDFQKGDIAEGYSVSREKKESFPLTVTSAQKNPTAFYLCATRRSSSGNTIYFGEGSWLTVV.

This clonotype was seen ten or more times. The chain links TRBV5-1 to TRBJ2-1; TRBD2 matches 10 bases. CDR3 size: 17 residues. Germline V gene sequence: CDR1 SGHRS, CDR2 YFSETQ. The trim removed 4 bases at V and 0 bases at J, leaving 7 bases unmatched. CDR3 DNA sequence: TGCGCCAGCAGCCCTCCGGGACTAGCGTTCTCCTACAATGAGCAGTTCTTC. Encoded protein: CASSPPGLAFSYNEQFF.

This clonotype was counted many times. The genes are TRBV5-1 and TRBJ2-4; D is possibly TRBD2 (6 bases). The CDR3 is 16 amino acids. Deletions cut 4 bases from V and 0 bases from J, with 14 bases between. Germline loops: CDR1 SGHRS, CDR2 YFSETQ. DNA for the CDR3: TGCGCCAGCAGCCCGGGACGGACTATAGCCAAAAACATTCAGTACTTC. It codes for CASSPGRTIAKNIQYF.

This clonotype has ten or more counts. This sequence joins TRBV7-9 and TRBJ2-3; TRBD1 or TRBD2 may be the D gene (5 bases each). This CDR3 region has 15 residues. The germline V gene has CDR1 SEHNR and CDR2 FQNEAQ (reference sequence). The ends were cut back, 0 bases at V and 5 bases at J, with 12 bases in the middle. The CDR3: CASSLAGVGQDTQYF. The CDR3 bases are TGTGCCAGCAGCTTAGCGGGGGTAGGCCAAGATACGCAGTATTTT. The whole variable domain, filled in from reference TRBV7-9 and TRBJ2-3, reads DTGVSQNPRHKITKRGQNVTFRCDPISEHNRLYWYRQTLGQGPEFLTYFQNEAQLEKSRLLSDRFSAERPKGSFSTLEIQRTEQGDSAMYLCASSLAGVGQDTQYFGPGTRLTVL.

The V gene is TRBV11-3, the J gene TRBJ1-1, with D perhaps matching TRBD1 (5 bases). The CDR3 is 15 amino acids. CDR1 and CDR2 from the germline V gene are SGHNT and YENEEA. V dropped 5 bases and J dropped 2 bases, with 15 bases sitting between them. Here the CDR3 reads CASSPLSGGNTEAFF. The CDR3 DNA reads TGTGCCAGCAGCCCCCTGTCGGGGGGAAACACTGAAGCTTTCTTT.

The table lists this clonotype with many counts. This sequence joins TRBV11-1 and TRBJ2-3, with TRBD2 matching 8 bases. Looked up from germline, CDR1 is SGHAT and CDR2 is FQDESV (reference sequence). V shed 6 bases and J 5 bases; nucleotides not matched to a gene: 7. The CDR3 length is 14 residues. CDR3 sequence reads: CASRPGGPKDTQYF. The CDR3 DNA reads TGTGCCAGCAGGCCGGGGGGGCCTAAAGATACGCAGTATTTT. Based on the CDR3 plus reference TRBV11-1 and TRBJ2-3, the full variable domain is EAEVAQSPRYKITEKSQAVAFWCDPISGHATLYWYRQILGQGPELLVQFQDESVVDDSQLPKDRFSAERLKGVDSTLKIQPAELGDSAMYLCASRPGGPKDTQYFGPGTRLTVL.

As for this clonotype: A much larger clone is a single base away; this may be a read error. This rearrangement joins TRBV4-2 to TRBJ2-7, with TRBD1 matching 7 bases. This CDR3 is 15 amino acids long. J was trimmed by 6 bases and V by 2 bases; bases with no gene match: 10. Looked up from germline, CDR1 is LGHNA and CDR2 is YNFKEQ. The CDR3 loop is CASSQLTTGDSEQYF. In DNA form, the CDR3 reads TGTGCCAGCAGCCAATTGACCACAGGGGATTCCGAGCAGTACTTC.

This clonotype has ten or more counts. The chain has TRBV24-1 and TRBJ2-5; 12 bases fit TRBD1. V lost 4 bases to trimming and J lost 5 bases; unmatched junction nucleotides: 7. The CDR3 runs 16 residues. CDR1 is KGHDR and CDR2 is SFDVKD in the germline V gene. As DNA, the CDR3 is TGTGCCACCAGTGACGCGGGACAGGGGGCTCGGGAGACCCAGTACTTC. Its translation is CATSDAGQGARETQYF.

The chain couples TRBV4-1 to TRBJ2-7; D gene unclear. V was shortened by 0 bases and J by 3 bases, with 15 bases between the two germline ends. Germline values: CDR1 MGHRA, CDR2 YSYEKL. CDR3 length equals 16 residues. CDR3 nucleotide sequence: TGCGCCAGCAGCCAAGATCCTCCGGGCCGGAGCTACGAGCAGTACTTC. The encoded protein is CASSQDPPGRSYEQYF.

This clonotype was counted ten times or more. The chain uses TRBV10-3 and TRBJ1-5; 7 positions match TRBD1. This CDR3 is 14 amino acids long. Germline CDR1 is ENHRY and CDR2 is SYGVKD. V gave up 2 bases and J gave up 5 bases; unmatched junction bases: 3. The CDR3 DNA follows: TGTGCCATCAGTGAGAGACAGGGCCATCAGCCCCAGCATTTT. Residues: CAISERQGHQPQHF.

The V and J genes are TRBV20-1 and TRBJ2-2, with D maybe TRBD2 (6 bases). Germline lookup yields CDR1 DFQATT and CDR2 SNEGSKA (reference sequence). V lost 1 base and J lost 8, with 8 bases in between. The CDR3 has 12 amino acids. Here the CDR3 DNA reads TGCAGTGCTAGAGGGGACTGGGGGGAGCTGTTTTTT. Translation: CSARGDWGELFF.

The rearrangement links TRBV11-2 to TRBJ1-5, with 9 bases that match TRBD1. Germline V CDR1 and CDR2: SGHAT, FQNNGV. The CDR3 has 15 residues. The V and J ends lost 5 bases and 3 bases, in that order; junction bases with no gene match: 5. The CDR3 sequence is CASSRGTGSNQPQHF. DNA for the CDR3: TGTGCCAGCAGCCGCGGGACAGGGTCCAATCAGCCCCAGCATTTT.

This clonotype has at least ten counts. This chain links TRBV7-9 with TRBJ2-1; 9 nucleotides line up with TRBD2. This CDR3 is built from 16 residues. V shed 0 bases and J 7 bases; nucleotides not matched to a gene: 7. In germline, CDR1 is SEHNR, CDR2 FQNEAQ (reference sequence). CDR3 coding DNA: TGTGCCAGCAGCTTAGCGGGGGCTAGCGGGGATAATGAGCAGTTCTTC. It is translated as CASSLAGASGDNEQFF.

The chain links TRBV7-9 to TRBJ1-5, with 7 bases aligning to TRBD1. V was pared by 5 bases and J by 5 bases, with 3 bases of the junction left unmatched. The CDR3 is made up of 13 amino acids. Germline assignment: CDR1 SEHNR and CDR2 FQNEAQ (reference sequence). The CDR3 nucleotides are TGTGCCAGCAGCGTCACAGGGGATCAGCCCCAGCATTTT. This gives the protein CASSVTGDQPQHF. Drawing the rest from reference TRBV7-9 and TRBJ1-5, the complete variable domain is DTGVSQNPRHKITKRGQNVTFRCDPISEHNRLYWYRQTLGQGPEFLTYFQNEAQLEKSRLLSDRFSAERPKGSFSTLEIQRTEQGDSAMYLCASSVTGDQPQHFGDGTRLSIL.

This clonotype was found many times. The chain combines TRBV7-2 with TRBJ2-7; 9 bases line up with TRBD1. Looked up from germline, CDR1 is SGHTA and CDR2 is FQGNSA. The trim removed 8 bases at V and 3 bases at J, leaving 11 bases unmatched. This CDR3 contains 15 residues. The CDR3 DNA sequence: TGTGCCAGCTCAGCCGGGACAGGGAACATCTACGAGCAGTACTTC. This translates into CASSAGTGNIYEQYF.

The J gene is TRBJ1-5, the V gene TRBV19; 7 bases line up with TRBD1. Per the germline V gene, CDR1 is LNHDA and CDR2 is SQIVND (reference sequence). J lost 0 bases, V lost 5 bases, and 7 bases had no gene match. The CDR3 is 16 amino acids. CDR3 sequence (DNA): TGTGCCAGTAGTTCGGGACAGCGGATTAGCAATCAGCCCCAGCATTTT. Protein sequence: CASSSGQRISNQPQHF. Full variable domain (outside the CDR3, taken from reference TRBV19 and TRBJ1-5): DGGITQSPKYLFRKEGQNVTLSCEQNLNHDAMYWYRQDPGQGLRLIYYSQIVNDFQKGDIAEGYSVSREKKESFPLTVTSAQKNPTAFYLCASSSGQRISNQPQHFGDGTRLSIL.

This clonotype occurred many times. V and J are TRBV2 and TRBJ2-7; D is perhaps TRBD1 (7 bases). In germline, CDR1 is SNHLY, CDR2 FYNNEI. V lost 9 bases, J lost 4 bases, and 19 bases lay in between. CDR3 length: 14 amino acids. In nucleotides, the CDR3 is TGTGCCAGTATCCCAGGGGGGTCCTATTACGAGCAGTACTTC. This gives the protein CASIPGGSYYEQYF.